The source of this T cell receptor beta chain is a study of OX40 agonist ivuxolimab in advanced cancers. Study as a whole: Dose-escalation patients' cancers were hepatocellular carcinoma, melanoma, renal cell or head and neck cancer. Prior anti-PD-1, anti-PD-L1 or anti-CTLA-4 therapy did not bar entry, and approximately 43% had some. The mean age was about 57 years, ranging from about 23 to 85, with about four fifths of participants male.

Turning to this clone: What it recognizes is unknown. This may come from a read error, since a much larger clone is one base off. The sample holds other DNA sequences that translate to the same CDR3.

Study conclusions and caveats: Expansion of clones was among the lowest in partial responders at 0.1-3.0 mg/kg.

The data were produced by immunoSEQ multiplex PCR, yet TCRdb's version contains in-frame clones alone and is incomplete. The sample consists of around 64,000 clones, about 91% of them appearing once. The CDR3 spans 13 residues. Germline CDR1 SEHNR, CDR2 FQNEAQ (reference sequence). V lost 5 bases and J 3 bases, leaving 11 bases between the germline ends. The chain recombines TRBV7-9 with TRBJ2-7; D remains ambiguous. The material was CD4+ or CD8+ T cells sorted from blood, obtained in a trial of the OX40 agonist ivuxolimab. The source of this sequence is an adult with an advanced solid tumor such as melanoma, head and neck, liver or kidney cancer. The CDR3: CASSPGPNYEQYF. The CDR3 region has the DNA TGTGCCAGCAGCCCCGGGCCCAACTACGAGCAGTACTTC.